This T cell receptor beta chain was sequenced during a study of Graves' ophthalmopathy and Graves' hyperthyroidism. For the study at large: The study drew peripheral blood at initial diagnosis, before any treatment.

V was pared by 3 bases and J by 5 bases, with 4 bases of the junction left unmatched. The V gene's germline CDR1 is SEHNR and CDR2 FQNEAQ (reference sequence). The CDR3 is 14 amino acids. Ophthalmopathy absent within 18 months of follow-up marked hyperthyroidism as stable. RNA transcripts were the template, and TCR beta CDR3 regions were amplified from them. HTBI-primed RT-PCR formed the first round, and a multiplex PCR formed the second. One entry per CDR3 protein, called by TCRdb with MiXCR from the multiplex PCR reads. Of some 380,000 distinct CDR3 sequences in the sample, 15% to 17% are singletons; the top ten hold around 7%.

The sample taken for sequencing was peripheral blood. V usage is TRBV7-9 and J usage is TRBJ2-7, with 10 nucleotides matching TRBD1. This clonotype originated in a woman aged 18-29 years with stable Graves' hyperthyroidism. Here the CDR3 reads CASSFGDRGHEQYF. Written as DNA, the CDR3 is TGTGCCAGCAGCTTTGGGGACAGGGGCCACGAGCAGTACTTC. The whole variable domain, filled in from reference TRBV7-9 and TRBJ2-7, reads DTGVSQNPRHKITKRGQNVTFRCDPISEHNRLYWYRQTLGQGPEFLTYFQNEAQLEKSRLLSDRFSAERPKGSFSTLEIQRTEQGDSAMYLCASSFGDRGHEQYFGPGTRLTVT.